The 5 T cell receptor beta chains below were found in one sample sequenced in a study of T-cell memory formation after mild COVID-19. MiXCR was run by TCRdb on the 5' RACE reads, yielding one entry per CDR3 protein. The table lists almost 550,000 distinct CDR3 sequences, about 20% of them singletons. The sequenced sample was PBMCs or a T cell subset sorted from them (not recorded which). All receptors derive from an adult woman who had mild COVID-19 (a few samples of this study predate the infection). Cell type and time point are not known.

The J gene is TRBJ1-1, the V gene TRBV28, with TRBD1 matching over 7 bases. This CDR3 region has 13 residues. Unmatched junction bases numbered 14, after V lost 8 bases and J lost 11 bases. Per the germline V gene, CDR1 is MDHEN and CDR2 is SYDVKM. The CDR3 is CASGGTPGGIAFF. The CDR3 DNA reads as TGTGCCAGCGGGGGAACTCCAGGGGGTATTGCTTTCTTT.

This clonotype was detected only a few times. The J gene is TRBJ1-5, the V gene TRBV21-1; TRBD1 is the table's D call and was not checked against the DNA. TRBV21-1 is given as a pseudogene. The CDR3 extends over 10 amino acids. The CDR3 bases are TGTGCCAGCAGCAGGGCGGTACAGCATTTT. Its translation is CASSRAVQHF.

V and J are TRBV20-1 and TRBJ2-1; 8 bases map to TRBD2. The CDR3 extends over 13 amino acids. Germline V gives CDR1 DFQATT, CDR2 SNEGSKA (reference sequence). Unmatched junction bases numbered 8, after V lost 1 base and J lost 12 bases. This CDR3 is CSARVGREEGQFF. CDR3 nucleotides: TGCAGTGCTAGAGTGGGGCGGGAGGAGGGGCAGTTCTTC.

The sample holds a few counts of this clonotype. J is TRBJ1-1 and V is TRBV15; 7 nucleotides agree with TRBD1. The CDR3 loop spans 17 amino acids. Germline CDR1 and CDR2: LNHNV and YYDKDF (reference sequence). V lost 5 bases, J lost 1 base, and 13 bases stayed unmatched. The CDR3 region has the DNA TGTGCCACCAGCCCCCACCCAGGGGGTGAGGGGAACACTGAAGCTTTCTTT. This encodes CATSPHPGGEGNTEAFF.

This clonotype was seen more than once but under ten times. The chain is built from TRBV7-2 and TRBJ2-3; D uncertain. V lost 1 base to trimming and J lost 2 bases, with 10 bases between them. Per germline, CDR1 SGHTA and CDR2 FQGNSA. The CDR3 covers 15 residues. The CDR3 spells CASSLDRVPTDTQYF. DNA of the CDR3: TGTGCCAGCAGCTTAGATAGGGTTCCCACAGATACGCAGTATTTT.